A single sample is the source of the 18 T cell receptor beta chains below, sequenced in a study of blood T cell repertoires in COVID-19. Produced via immunoSEQ multiplex PCR; TCRdb's table is partial and in-frame only. The repertoire holds 200,000 to 250,000 clones, 83% seen once, with approximately 7.4% in the top ten. The specimen was peripheral blood. These receptors were collected from a woman between 50 and 59 years old with acute or convalescent COVID-19.

The gene calls are TRBV28 and TRBJ1-5, with D maybe TRBD1 (6 bases). The CDR3 sequence is 13 residues long. Per the germline V gene, CDR1 is MDHEN and CDR2 is SYDVKM. With 7 bases removed from V and 6 bases from J, the gap between germline ends came to 13 bases. The CDR3 spells CASNSQGPQPQHF. CDR3 in DNA: TGTGCCAGCAACTCCCAGGGGCCTCAGCCCCAGCATTTT.

V and J are TRBV2 and TRBJ2-2; 9 bases map to TRBD2. CDR1 and CDR2 from the germline V gene are SNHLY and FYNNEI. Trimming took 5 bases from V and 7 from J; bases not matched to a gene: 8. This CDR3 region has 15 residues. CDR3 sequence reads: CASSPGTSLGGELFF. The DNA of the CDR3 is TGTGCCAGCAGTCCCGGGACTAGCTTGGGCGGGGAGCTGTTTTTT.

The rearrangement joins TRBV10-1 to TRBJ2-5; 7 bases fit TRBD2. From germline, CDR1 is WNHNN and CDR2 SYGVQD (reference sequence). V lost 3 bases to trimming and J lost 1 base; unmatched junction nucleotides: 5. This CDR3 spans 15 amino acids. The CDR3 here is CASSDGGSGQETQYF. CDR3 bases: TGCGCCAGCAGTGACGGCGGGAGCGGCCAAGAGACCCAGTACTTC.

The gene calls are TRBV4-1 and TRBJ2-1; weak D call: TRBD2 (5 bases). Trimming took 0 bases from V and 5 from J, leaving 14 bases between them. The V gene's germline CDR1 is MGHRA and CDR2 YSYEKL. The CDR3 spans 16 residues. CDR3 protein: CASSQDEGSIDNEQFF. The CDR3, as DNA: TGCGCCAGCAGCCAAGATGAGGGTTCGATCGACAATGAGCAGTTCTTC.

Turning to this clone: A junction end diverges from the germline sequence, so it may reflect a read error. The genes are TRBV7-2 and TRBJ2-2; 10 positions match TRBD2. Per germline, CDR1 SGHTA and CDR2 FQGNSA. CDR3 size: 15 residues. The CDR3 DNA sequence: TGTGCCAGCAGTTTAGTACTAGCGGGGACCGGGGAGCTGTTTTTT. Protein product: CASSLVLAGTGELFF.

The chain carries TRBV7-9 and TRBJ1-5; TRBD1 might be the D (5 bases). Germline assignment: CDR1 SEHNR and CDR2 FQNEAQ (reference sequence). This CDR3 spans 14 amino acids. With 5 bases removed from V and 7 bases from J, the gap between germline ends came to 15 bases. The CDR3 loop reads CASSPGGKKQPQHF. CDR3 in DNA: TGTGCCAGCAGCCCGGGGGGTAAGAAACAGCCCCAGCATTTT.

The rearrangement links TRBV4-2 to TRBJ2-1; 8 nucleotides agree with TRBD2. After removal of 0 bases from V and 6 bases from J, the junction contained 7 bases not matched to a gene. This CDR3 region has 16 residues. CDR1 is LGHNA and CDR2 is YNFKEQ in the germline V gene. CDR3 nucleotides: TGTGCCAGCAGCCAAGATCCCCGGGGGGGTGTCAATGAGCAGTTCTTC. This codes for CASSQDPRGGVNEQFF.

The chain links TRBV4-2 to TRBJ1-4, with D possibly being TRBD1 (6 bases). CDR1 is LGHNA and CDR2 is YNFKEQ in the germline V gene. V gave up 4 bases and J gave up 0 bases, with 9 bases separating them. This CDR3 has 15 residues. CDR3 in DNA: TGTGCCAGCAGCCGGACAGTAACAACTAATGAAAAACTGTTTTTT. Translation gives CASSRTVTTNEKLFF.

This sequence joins TRBV29-1 and TRBJ2-3; D ambiguous. The CDR3 runs 12 residues. The V gene's germline CDR1 is SQVTM and CDR2 ANQGSEA. The ends were cut back, 7 bases at V and 0 bases at J, with 8 bases in the middle. The CDR3 here is CSGVISTDTQYF. Here the CDR3 DNA reads TGCAGCGGTGTTATAAGCACAGATACGCAGTATTTT.

This CDR3 is CAISESVDQPQHF. In DNA form, the CDR3 reads TGTGCCATCAGTGAGTCGGTAGATCAGCCCCAGCATTTT. The chain combines TRBV10-3 with TRBJ1-5; D remains ambiguous. CDR1 is ENHRY and CDR2 is SYGVKD in the germline V gene. CDR3 length equals 13 residues. The V end was cut by 0 bases, the J end by 5 bases, with 5 bases between.

The V gene is TRBV19, the J gene TRBJ2-3; D remains unclear. CDR1 LNHDA and CDR2 SQIVND come from the germline V gene (reference sequence). V lost 4 bases and J 2 bases, leaving 4 bases between the germline ends. This CDR3 is built from 12 residues. The CDR3: CASSKHTDTQYF. The CDR3 region has the DNA TGTGCCAGTAGTAAGCACACAGATACGCAGTATTTT.

This chain joins TRBV5-1 and TRBJ2-5, with a possible D match to TRBD2 (7 bases). The CDR3 is made up of 13 amino acids. Trimming cost V 2 bases and J 8 bases, with 13 bases left between them. The germline V gene encodes CDR1 SGHRS and CDR2 YFSETQ. The DNA of the CDR3 is TGCGCCAGCAGCTTATGGGGAGGGGGAACCCAGTACTTC. This gives the protein CASSLWGGGTQYF. The complete variable domain, with remaining parts taken from reference TRBV5-1 and TRBJ2-5, reads KAGVTQTPRYLIKTRGQQVTLSCSPISGHRSVSWYQQTPGQGLQFLFEYFSETQRNKGNFPGRFSGRQFSNSRSEMNVSTLELGDSALYLCASSLWGGGTQYFGPGTRLLVL.

This chain links TRBV5-1 with TRBJ2-3; 7 bases align to TRBD1. The CDR3 length is 14 residues. In germline, CDR1 is SGHRS, CDR2 YFSETQ. The V segment lost 0 bases and the J segment 5 bases; nucleotides outside the gene matches: 3. The CDR3 nucleotides are TGCGCCAGCAGCTTGGCCGGGACAGTAGATACGCAGTATTTT. Translating gives CASSLAGTVDTQYF.

V and J are TRBV9 and TRBJ1-1; D is unresolved. CDR1 is SGDLS and CDR2 is YYNGEE in the germline V gene. The CDR3 sequence is 15 residues long. The V and J ends lost 3 bases and 2 bases respectively, with 14 bases between them. The CDR3: CASSAPQAINTEAFF. The CDR3 DNA sequence: TGTGCCAGCAGCGCCCCCCAGGCCATAAACACTGAAGCTTTCTTT. Full variable domain (missing parts from reference TRBV9 and TRBJ1-1): DSGVTQTPKHLITATGQRVTLRCSPRSGDLSVYWYQQSLDQGLQFLIQYYNGEERAKGNILERFSAQQFPDLHSELNLSSLELGDSALYFCASSAPQAINTEAFFGQGTRLTVV.

This clone has just a few counts. V usage is TRBV10-3 and J usage is TRBJ1-5; 9 nucleotides agree with TRBD1. V was pared by 6 bases and J by 6 bases, with 9 bases of the junction left unmatched. This CDR3 has 15 amino acids. Germline V gives CDR1 ENHRY, CDR2 SYGVKD. Here the CDR3 DNA reads TGTGCCATCAGGAAACAGGGGGCGGACGGTCAGCCCCAGCATTTT. It translates to CAIRKQGADGQPQHF.

J is TRBJ2-7 and V is TRBV20-1, with TRBD2 matching 9 bases. The CDR3 consists of 15 residues. J lost 4 bases, V lost 3 bases, and 10 bases had no gene match. Germline CDR1 DFQATT, CDR2 SNEGSKA (reference sequence). CDR3 sequence reads: CSASFAGGRLYEQYF. The CDR3 DNA follows: TGCAGTGCTAGTTTTGCGGGGGGGCGGTTGTACGAGCAGTACTTC.

The chain joins TRBV19 to TRBJ2-6; 9 bases are a match to TRBD2. The CDR3 totals 17 residues. With 7 bases clipped from V and 4 bases from J, the junction kept 11 bases outside the gene matches. Germline lookup yields CDR1 LNHDA and CDR2 SQIVND (reference sequence). CDR3 sequence: CASTDGSGGKGANVLTF. The DNA for the CDR3 is TGTGCCAGTACCGATGGTAGCGGGGGTAAGGGGGCCAACGTCCTGACTTTC.

This clone was seen once. This sequence joins TRBV5-1 and TRBJ2-7; D perhaps matches TRBD1 (7 bases). The ends were cut back, 0 bases at V and 2 bases at J, with 15 bases in the middle. Germline V lookup: CDR1 SGHRS, CDR2 YFSETQ. The CDR3 totals 16 residues. The CDR3 nucleotides are TGCGCCAGCAGCTTGGCCGGGGGACAGAGTACCTACGAGCAGTACTTC. The encoded protein is CASSLAGGQSTYEQYF. Variable domain in full (rest from reference TRBV5-1 and TRBJ2-7): KAGVTQTPRYLIKTRGQQVTLSCSPISGHRSVSWYQQTPGQGLQFLFEYFSETQRNKGNFPGRFSGRQFSNSRSEMNVSTLELGDSALYLCASSLAGGQSTYEQYFGPGTRLTVT.